These T cell receptor beta chains were read from a single sample in a study of Siglec-9 on CD8 T cells in melanoma. Produced via immunoSEQ multiplex PCR; TCRdb's table is partial and in-frame only. The sample shows roughly 30,000 clones, 80% of them seen only once. Sequencing was performed on Siglec-9- CD8+ T cells sorted from blood. These receptor sequences come from a human donor in good health. Each CDR3 is given with its conserved first and last residue. A D gene is named only where the DNA matches it firmly. The size of a clone is reported for some rows only, either as once, few or many, or as a class for expanded clones.

TRBD1,once,TRBV4-1,TRBJ2-1,TGCGCCAGCAGCCAAATCACGGGCCTAGCAGGGGGCAATGAGCAGTTCTTC,CASSQITGLAGGNEQFF
NA,NA,TRBV15,TRBJ1-6,TGTGCCACCAGCAGAGTTCCCAGCTCCTATAATTCACCCCTCCACTTT,CATSRVPSSYNSPLHF
NA,NA,TRBV13,TRBJ1-4,TGTGCCAGCAGCTCCGTGGCCGGGGCTAATGAAAAACTGTTTTTT,CASSSVAGANEKLFF
NA,NA,TRBV30,TRBJ1-4,TGTGCCAGAACGGGGTTGGAGGAAAAACTGTTTTTT,CARTGLEEKLFF
TRBD2,NA,TRBV12-5,TRBJ2-5,TGTGCTAGTGGTCCCGGACTAGGAGAGACCCAGTACTTC,CASGPGLGETQYF
TRBD1,NA,TRBV7-8,TRBJ1-2,TGTGCCAGCAGCTTAGCGCCCGGGACAGGGAGTTTGAACTATGGCTACACCTTC,CASSLAPGTGSLNYGYTF
NA,NA,TRBV11-2,TRBJ2-3,TGTGCCAGCAGCCGGACGGCCAGCACAGATACGCAGTATTTT,CASSRTASTDTQYF
NA,NA,TRBV5-6,TRBJ2-7,TGTGCCAGCAGCTTTGGGTTTTCCTACGAGCAGTACTTC,CASSFGFSYEQYF
NA,once,TRBV7-9,TRBJ2-3,TGTGCCAGCAGCTTAGGGTCCGGGTCCACAGATACGCAGTATTTT,CASSLGSGSTDTQYF
NA,NA,TRBV6-5,TRBJ1-2,TGTGCCAGCAGTTACTCGGGAGCAGAGGAGTATGGCTACACCTTC,CASSYSGAEEYGYTF
NA,NA,TRBV7-9,TRBJ1-2,TGTGCCAGCAGCTTGGCCAGCAATAACTATGGCTACACCTTC,CASSLASNNYGYTF
TRBD2,NA,TRBV9,TRBJ2-5,TGTGCCAGCAGCGTCGGCGGGGGGGCCGGAGAGACCCAGTACTTC,CASSVGGGAGETQYF
NA,NA,TRBV27,TRBJ2-3,TGTGCCAGCAGTTTTTACAGCACAGATACGCAGTATTTT,CASSFYSTDTQYF
NA,few,TRBV6-1,TRBJ2-3,TGTGCCAGCAGTTCCCTAGCGAGTATCGATACGCAGTATTTT,CASSSLASIDTQYF
TRBD1,once,TRBV19,TRBJ2-1,TGTGCCAGTAGCCTACAGGGGCCATCCTACAATGAGCAGTTCTTC,CASSLQGPSYNEQFF